These 16 T cell receptor beta chains share one sample of origin, sequenced in a study of blood T cell repertoires in COVID-19. This table comes from immunoSEQ multiplex PCR, and its TCRdb copy is limited to in-frame clones, with some not included. The profile covers approximately 69,000 clones, with 60% to 85% appearing a single time and about 15% taken by the ten largest. The sample consisted of peripheral blood. The receptors derive from a man aged 55 to 69 with acute or convalescent COVID-19.

The chain recombines TRBV19 with TRBJ2-6; D unresolved. The CDR3 extends over 15 amino acids. V was shortened by 1 base and J by 0 bases, with 4 bases between the two germline ends. Looked up from germline, CDR1 is LNHDA and CDR2 is SQIVND (reference sequence). This CDR3 reads CASSIGDSGANVLTF. The CDR3 DNA is TGTGCCAGTAGTATAGGAGACTCTGGGGCCAACGTCCTGACTTTC.

Remarks on this clone: This CDR3 is also generated by other DNA sequences in the sample. The V and J genes are TRBV4-1 and TRBJ1-2; D gene unclear. The CDR3 runs to 13 residues. Trimming stripped 1 base from V and 6 bases from J, with 9 bases between. Per the germline V gene, CDR1 is MGHRA and CDR2 is YSYEKL. The CDR3 bases are TGCGCCAGCAGCCAAGCGGAAAGCGATGGCTACACCTTC. Translated: CASSQAESDGYTF.

The rearrangement uses TRBV5-4 and TRBJ2-2; TRBD1 agrees at 7 bases. With V trimmed by 2 bases and J by 4 bases, 5 bases remained unmatched. This CDR3 contains 15 residues. Looked up from germline, CDR1 is SGHNT and CDR2 is YYREEE (reference sequence). The CDR3 loop reads CASSFDRVGTGELFF. The CDR3 DNA follows: TGTGCCAGCAGCTTTGACAGGGTGGGCACCGGGGAGCTGTTTTTT.

The V gene is TRBV4-3, the J gene TRBJ1-2; 7 positions agree with TRBD1. CDR3 size: 16 residues. CDR1 is LGHNA, CDR2 YSLEER, per germline. Trimming took 0 bases from V and 4 from J; bases not matched to a gene: 8. The CDR3 loop reads CASSQDPGTAIYGYTF. The CDR3 nucleotides read TGCGCCAGCAGCCAAGATCCTGGGACAGCCATCTATGGCTACACCTTC.

This rearrangement joins TRBV7-9 to TRBJ2-1, with D possibly TRBD1 on 6 matching bases. The germline CDR1 and CDR2 sequences are SEHNR and FQNEAQ (reference sequence). The CDR3 has 16 residues. Trimming cost V 3 bases and J 0 bases, with 12 bases left between them. For the CDR3, the DNA is TGTGCCAGCAGCTTTTCGACAGGATTCTCCTACAATGAGCAGTTCTTC. It translates to CASSFSTGFSYNEQFF.

This rearrangement joins TRBV18 to TRBJ1-1; a possible D gene is TRBD1 (6 bases). The germline V gene has CDR1 KGHSH and CDR2 LQKENI. V dropped 6 bases and J dropped 6 bases, with 14 bases sitting between them. The CDR3 has 13 residues. The CDR3 here is CASSGQLPAEAFF. CDR3 bases: TGTGCCAGCTCTGGACAGCTCCCCGCTGAAGCTTTCTTT.

The J gene is TRBJ2-5, the V gene TRBV7-9; 7 bases fit TRBD1. The V segment lost 2 bases and the J segment 5 bases; nucleotides outside the gene matches: 8. The CDR3 is made up of 15 amino acids. From germline, CDR1 is SEHNR and CDR2 FQNEAQ (reference sequence). This chain's CDR3 is CASSLKGARMETQYF. The CDR3 DNA follows: TGTGCCAGCAGCTTAAAGGGGGCGCGGATGGAGACCCAGTACTTC.

V usage is TRBV4-2 and J usage is TRBJ2-6; perhaps TRBD1 as D (5 bases). Germline values: CDR1 LGHNA, CDR2 YNFKEQ. The CDR3 spans 17 residues. V was cut by 0 bases and J by 2 bases, with 11 bases left in between. The CDR3, as DNA: TGTGCCAGCAGCCAAGATCCAATAGGGGCTGGGGCCAACGTCCTGACTTTC. Translation gives CASSQDPIGAGANVLTF.

This rearrangement joins TRBV5-4 to TRBJ2-3; D might be TRBD2 (5 bases). V lost 4 bases and J lost 0, with 12 bases in between. CDR1 and CDR2 (germline): SGHNT, YYREEE (reference sequence). This CDR3 contains 15 residues. CDR3 in amino acids: CASSGRERSTDTQYF. DNA for the CDR3: TGTGCCAGCAGCGGCCGGGAAAGAAGCACAGATACGCAGTATTTT.

V is TRBV28 and J is TRBJ1-4; 7 bases agree with TRBD1. There are 13 residues in the CDR3. Germline V gene data show CDR1 as MDHEN and CDR2 as SYDVKM. After removal of 4 bases from V and 5 bases from J, the junction contained 1 base not matched to a gene. DNA for the CDR3: TGTGCCAGCAGTTCGGGACAGAATGAAAAACTGTTTTTT. Its protein is CASSSGQNEKLFF.

The chain uses TRBV25-1 and TRBJ1-1, with 7 bases identical to TRBD1. Losses at the gene ends were 5 bases for V and 10 bases for J; bases not matched to a gene: 4. This CDR3 contains 11 residues. The germline V gene has CDR1 MGHDK and CDR2 SYGVNS. CDR3 sequence (DNA): TGTGCCAGCAGTAGGGGGCGCGGAGCTTTCTTT. Its translation: CASSRGRGAFF.

Concerning this clone: Other DNA sequences from this sample encode an identical CDR3 as well. V is TRBV11-2 and J is TRBJ2-1; 8 nucleotides align to TRBD2. Germline-derived CDR1 and CDR2 are SGHAT and FQNNGV. The CDR3 has 15 residues. With 4 bases clipped from V and 4 bases from J, the junction kept 6 bases outside the gene matches. CDR3 sequence: CASSSHGGGYNEQFF. As DNA, the CDR3 is TGTGCCAGCAGCTCCCACGGGGGGGGATACAATGAGCAGTTCTTC.

This clone was seen a single time. The chain employs TRBV29-1 and TRBJ1-2, with D possibly matching TRBD1 (6 bases). From germline, CDR1 is SQVTM and CDR2 ANQGSEA. The CDR3 contains 14 residues. Trimming pared 8 bases from V and 0 bases from J, leaving 16 bases between. CDR3 amino acids: CSSIGGLANYGYTF. DNA for the CDR3: TGCAGCTCGATTGGGGGCTTAGCTAACTATGGCTACACCTTC.

This clone was picked up a small number of times. This chain joins TRBV13 and TRBJ1-2; TRBD1 is a possible D gene (6 bases). The CDR3 totals 13 residues. The germline CDR1 and CDR2 sequences are PRHDT and FYEKMQ (reference sequence). The V end was cut by 5 bases, the J end by 6 bases, with 13 bases between. This CDR3 reads CASSGSGVNGYTF. CDR3 nucleotides: TGTGCCAGCAGCGGTTCAGGGGTAAATGGCTACACCTTC.

V and J are TRBV6-2 or TRBV6-3 and TRBJ1-3; D unresolved. The CDR3 length is 15 residues. CDR1 and CDR2 from the germline V gene are MNHEY and SVGEGT. The V and J ends lost 2 bases and 0 bases respectively, with 8 bases between them. The chain's CDR3 is CASSYSSYSGNTIYF. CDR3 bases: TGTGCCAGCAGTTACAGCTCTTACTCTGGAAACACCATATATTTT.

The J gene is TRBJ1-6, the V gene TRBV15; D is perhaps TRBD1 (6 bases). The CDR3 covers 15 residues. Per the germline V gene, CDR1 is LNHNV and CDR2 is YYDKDF (reference sequence). V was cut by 4 bases and J by 7 bases, with 14 bases left in between. The CDR3 DNA follows: TGTGCCACCAGCATGGACAGCCCTCTGAATTCACCCCTCCACTTT. The encoded protein is CATSMDSPLNSPLHF.